The rows below give T cell receptor beta chains drawn from one sample of a study of regulatory T cells in long-lasting Graves disease. TCRdb re-called the multiplex PCR reads with MiXCR, one entry per CDR3 protein. The sample has 410,000 or so distinct CDR3 sequences, 14% to 15% seen once. These data also formed part of another study, on T cells in Graves' hyperthyroidism and ophthalmopathy.

This material consisted of peripheral blood mononuclear cells (PBMCs), taken at new diagnosis, from a patient treated with antithyroid drugs. All receptors come from a woman aged 25 to 39 with Graves disease. Each CDR3 is given with its conserved first and last residue. The order of the fields is CDR3 DNA, CDR3 protein, clone size, D gene, J gene, V gene. The D gene is left open where the match is weak. Clone size is given for some rows only: seen once, a few or many times, or a class if the clone is expanded.

CDR3nt: TGTGCCTGGCTCGGACAGCCTAATGAAAAACTGTTTTTT
CDR3aa: CAWLGQPNEKLFF
abundance: many
d_gene: .
j_gene: TRBJ1-4
v_gene: TRBV30

CDR3nt: TGTGCCAGCAGTTTGGGGAAGGCCTATGGCTACACCTTC
CDR3aa: CASSLGKAYGYTF
abundance: many
d_gene: .
j_gene: TRBJ1-2
v_gene: TRBV12-3/TRBV12-4

CDR3nt: TGTGCCAGCAGGCTCAGGGAGATTCAAGAGACCCAGTACTTC
CDR3aa: CASRLREIQETQYF
abundance: many
d_gene: .
j_gene: TRBJ2-5
v_gene: TRBV11-2

CDR3nt: TGTGCCAGCAGCTTAGGACAGGGATTAACCGGGGAGCTGTTTTTT
CDR3aa: CASSLGQGLTGELFF
abundance: .
d_gene: .
j_gene: TRBJ2-2
v_gene: TRBV13

CDR3nt: TGTGCCAGCAGCCAAGGGGGGAAGGGGGAATCTGAAGCTTTCTTT
CDR3aa: CASSQGGKGESEAFF
abundance: many
d_gene: .
j_gene: TRBJ1-1
v_gene: TRBV14

CDR3nt: TGTGCCAGCAGCCAAGATTCGACAGGGCTGAACACTGAAGCTTTCTTT
CDR3aa: CASSQDSTGLNTEAFF
abundance: .
d_gene: TRBD1
j_gene: TRBJ1-1
v_gene: TRBV14

CDR3nt: TGTGCCAGCAGGAACTCGGAGAGAAACTCCTACGAGCAGTACTTC
CDR3aa: CASRNSERNSYEQYF
abundance: many
d_gene: .
j_gene: TRBJ2-7
v_gene: TRBV6-1

CDR3nt: TGTGCCAGCAGTGAAGTGGCAGCGGGAAGGAATGAGCAGTTCTTC
CDR3aa: CASSEVAAGRNEQFF
abundance: .
d_gene: TRBD2
j_gene: TRBJ2-1
v_gene: TRBV2

CDR3nt: TGTGCCATCAGTGAGGGGCGAGGAAACTATGGCTACACCTTC
CDR3aa: CAISEGRGNYGYTF
abundance: many
d_gene: .
j_gene: TRBJ1-2
v_gene: TRBV10-3

CDR3nt: TGCGCCAGCAGCTCCGGTCCTGCTAGCGGGCAAGAGACCCAGTACTTC
CDR3aa: CASSSGPASGQETQYF
abundance: few
d_gene: TRBD2
j_gene: TRBJ2-5
v_gene: TRBV5-1

CDR3nt: TGTGCCAGCAGCCGGGGCAGGGGAACCCAAGAGACCCAGTACTTC
CDR3aa: CASSRGRGTQETQYF
abundance: many
d_gene: .
j_gene: TRBJ2-5
v_gene: TRBV7-9

CDR3nt: TGTGCCAGCAGCTTAGGACCAGGGTCGAACACCGGGGAGCTGTTTTTT
CDR3aa: CASSLGPGSNTGELFF
abundance: many
d_gene: .
j_gene: TRBJ2-2
v_gene: TRBV13

CDR3nt: TGTGCCAGCAGGACCGGGACTAGCTCTGGCACCGGGGAGCTGTTTTTT
CDR3aa: CASRTGTSSGTGELFF
abundance: many
d_gene: TRBD2
j_gene: TRBJ2-2
v_gene: TRBV7-9

CDR3nt: TGCGCCAGCAGCCAAGCCCTACAGGTTGAAAAACTGTTTTTT
CDR3aa: CASSQALQVEKLFF
abundance: .
d_gene: .
j_gene: TRBJ1-4
v_gene: TRBV4-1

CDR3nt: TGTGCCAGCAGTTTTTCCGGGACAGGGTATGGCTACACCTTC
CDR3aa: CASSFSGTGYGYTF
abundance: .
d_gene: TRBD1
j_gene: TRBJ1-2
v_gene: TRBV6-9

CDR3nt: TGCAGTGCGACGGGACAGGGGCCCCAGGCCCTCCACTTT
CDR3aa: CSATGQGPQALHF
abundance: many
d_gene: TRBD1
j_gene: TRBJ1-6
v_gene: TRBV20-1

CDR3nt: TGTGCCGGACTAGCGGCAGGGAGATATACGCAGTATTTT
CDR3aa: CAGLAAGRYTQYF
abundance: many
d_gene: TRBD2
j_gene: TRBJ2-3
v_gene: TRBV30

CDR3nt: TGTGCCAGCAGCCCGGGACTGGGATCTAGCTCCTACAATGAGCAGTTCTTC
CDR3aa: CASSPGLGSSSYNEQFF
abundance: .
d_gene: .
j_gene: TRBJ2-1
v_gene: TRBV14

CDR3nt: TGTGCCAGCACTCGAGGGTTAGCGGGAGTTGGAGGGCACACAGATACGCAGTATTTT
CDR3aa: CASTRGLAGVGGHTDTQYF
abundance: many
d_gene: TRBD2
j_gene: TRBJ2-3
v_gene: TRBV6-1

CDR3nt: TGTGCCAGCAGCCAAGAGCACTCCCCCCTTTACAATGAGCAGTTCTTC
CDR3aa: CASSQEHSPLYNEQFF
abundance: many
d_gene: .
j_gene: TRBJ2-1
v_gene: TRBV3-1

CDR3nt: TGCGCCAGCAGCTCCGGGACAGAGAATTCACCCCTCCACTTT
CDR3aa: CASSSGTENSPLHF
abundance: many
d_gene: TRBD1
j_gene: TRBJ1-6
v_gene: TRBV5-1

CDR3nt: TGTGCCAGCAGCGCAAAAGGAGGCGTGGGTCAGCCCCAGCATTTT
CDR3aa: CASSAKGGVGQPQHF
abundance: once
d_gene: .
j_gene: TRBJ1-5
v_gene: TRBV7-9

CDR3nt: TGTGCCAGCAGCCAGGGGACTAGCGTCTCCTCCTACAATGAGCAGTTCTTC
CDR3aa: CASSQGTSVSSYNEQFF
abundance: many
d_gene: TRBD2
j_gene: TRBJ2-1
v_gene: TRBV4-2

CDR3nt: TGCAGTGCTACCCCCTACAATGAGCAGTTCTTC
CDR3aa: CSATPYNEQFF
abundance: few
d_gene: .
j_gene: TRBJ2-1
v_gene: TRBV20-1

CDR3nt: TGTGCCTGGAGTGACAGGGGGGACACCGGGGAGCTGTTTTTT
CDR3aa: CAWSDRGDTGELFF
abundance: few
d_gene: TRBD1
j_gene: TRBJ2-2
v_gene: TRBV30

CDR3nt: TGCGCCACCGGACAACTTAACACTGAAGCTTTCTTT
CDR3aa: CATGQLNTEAFF
abundance: many
d_gene: .
j_gene: TRBJ1-1
v_gene: TRBV5-1

CDR3nt: TGCAGTGCAAGCCCGCCTAGGGGAGATACGCAGTATTTT
CDR3aa: CSASPPRGDTQYF
abundance: many
d_gene: .
j_gene: TRBJ2-3
v_gene: TRBV20-1

CDR3nt: TGTGCCAGCAGTGAAGGAGGGGGCGAACCACCCCAGCATTTT
CDR3aa: CASSEGGGEPPQHF
abundance: many
d_gene: TRBD1
j_gene: TRBJ1-5
v_gene: TRBV6-1

CDR3nt: TGTGCCAGCAGCGGGGGACTAGTCAATGAGCAGTTCTTC
CDR3aa: CASSGGLVNEQFF
abundance: few
d_gene: TRBD2
j_gene: TRBJ2-1
v_gene: TRBV9

CDR3nt: TGTGCCAGCAGTCCCCATTCCGGGACTAGCGGCTACGAGCAGTACTTC
CDR3aa: CASSPHSGTSGYEQYF
abundance: few
d_gene: TRBD2
j_gene: TRBJ2-7
v_gene: TRBV28

CDR3nt: TGTGCCAGCAGTCATCGTAGCGGGAGGGCGGACAATGAGCAGTTCTTC
CDR3aa: CASSHRSGRADNEQFF
abundance: many
d_gene: TRBD2
j_gene: TRBJ2-1
v_gene: TRBV12-3/TRBV12-4

CDR3nt: TGTGCCAGCAGACGGGACAGCGGACAGGGTGAGCAGTTCTTC
CDR3aa: CASRRDSGQGEQFF
abundance: .
d_gene: TRBD1
j_gene: TRBJ2-1
v_gene: TRBV6-1

CDR3nt: TGCAGTGCGCGACTTGGACTAACTTACAATGAGCAGTTCTTC
CDR3aa: CSARLGLTYNEQFF
abundance: few
d_gene: .
j_gene: TRBJ2-1
v_gene: TRBV20-1

CDR3nt: TGTGCCAGCGACGGGACTAGCGGTGCCCTTTTTTCGGATACGCAGTATTTT
CDR3aa: CASDGTSGALFSDTQYF
abundance: .
d_gene: TRBD2
j_gene: TRBJ2-3
v_gene: TRBV7-9

CDR3nt: TGTGCCAGCAGTTTAAACCTAGCGATGGACGACCTCTACGAGCAGTACTTC
CDR3aa: CASSLNLAMDDLYEQYF
abundance: few
d_gene: .
j_gene: TRBJ2-7
v_gene: TRBV28

CDR3nt: TGTGCCAGCAGTTTGGGGGGTCCAACAAAAGAGACCCAGTACTTC
CDR3aa: CASSLGGPTKETQYF
abundance: many
d_gene: .
j_gene: TRBJ2-5
v_gene: TRBV6-5

CDR3nt: TGTGCCAGCAGCGCCTTAGCAGGGTTC
CDR3aa: CASSALAGF
abundance: .
d_gene: .
j_gene: TRBJ2-5
v_gene: TRBV7-9